The rows below give T cell receptor beta chains drawn from one sample of a study of T-cell memory formation after mild COVID-19. TCRdb fed the 5' RACE reads into MiXCR, producing one record per CDR3 protein. This sample yields some 68,000 distinct CDR3 sequences, of which over 15% are seen a single time; around 31% belongs to the top ten. The sequencing input was PBMCs or a T cell subset sorted from them (not recorded which). The receptors here all came from an adult woman who had mild COVID-19 (a few samples of this study predate the infection). Cell type and time point are not known. CDR3s leave out the opening cysteine and the closing phenylalanine or tryptophan. Fields, in order: CDR3 protein, J gene, V gene.

CDR3aa: ATSETSGDEQF
j_gene: TRBJ2-1
v_gene: TRBV24-1

CDR3aa: AWSVELGAEQF
j_gene: TRBJ2-1
v_gene: TRBV30

CDR3aa: ASSLVGGNEQF
j_gene: TRBJ2-1
v_gene: TRBV7-3

CDR3aa: ASSLEAGHYEQY
j_gene: TRBJ2-7
v_gene: TRBV5-4

CDR3aa: ASSQGRGTSVGDEQF
j_gene: TRBJ2-1
v_gene: TRBV4-1

CDR3aa: ASCLAIGELF
j_gene: TRBJ2-2
v_gene: TRBV7-9

CDR3aa: SARPGGSNTEAF
j_gene: TRBJ1-1
v_gene: TRBV20-1

CDR3aa: SVVGRYGYT
j_gene: TRBJ1-2
v_gene: TRBV29-1

CDR3aa: ASSYSTDGYYNEQF
j_gene: TRBJ2-1
v_gene: TRBV6-5

CDR3aa: ASKEGSGGPYEQY
j_gene: TRBJ2-7
v_gene: TRBV25-1

CDR3aa: SASPGQWDTGELF
j_gene: TRBJ2-2
v_gene: TRBV20-1

CDR3aa: ASGLQGGITEAF
j_gene: TRBJ1-1
v_gene: TRBV12-3/TRBV12-4

CDR3aa: ATSRDSTGAYNEQF
j_gene: TRBJ2-1
v_gene: TRBV15

CDR3aa: ASSPAVRVETQY
j_gene: TRBJ2-5
v_gene: TRBV7-2

CDR3aa: ASSLLAGDDETQY
j_gene: TRBJ2-5
v_gene: TRBV11-2

CDR3aa: SVLYTSPQPTGSIVAF
j_gene: TRBJ1-1
v_gene: TRBV29-1

CDR3aa: ASNFSPRRADTQY
j_gene: TRBJ2-3
v_gene: TRBV7-9

CDR3aa: ASSSRGRSPLH
j_gene: TRBJ1-6
v_gene: TRBV7-8

CDR3aa: ASSYGLDYNEQF
j_gene: TRBJ2-1
v_gene: TRBV6-2/TRBV6-3

CDR3aa: ASSQDWAGSSYEQY
j_gene: TRBJ2-7
v_gene: TRBV4-1

CDR3aa: ASSFSGNYGYT
j_gene: TRBJ1-2
v_gene: TRBV7-8

CDR3aa: AICPEDSGRFDEQY
j_gene: TRBJ2-7
v_gene: TRBV10-3

CDR3aa: ASSLDGAGYNEQF
j_gene: TRBJ2-1
v_gene: TRBV7-2

CDR3aa: ARSTGARNTEAF
j_gene: TRBJ1-1
v_gene: TRBV6-5

CDR3aa: ASGWGLEREPTDTQY
j_gene: TRBJ2-3
v_gene: TRBV12-5

CDR3aa: ASSFRPRVAGYTGELF
j_gene: TRBJ2-2
v_gene: TRBV7-9

CDR3aa: ASSRGLRTSGKRAGELF
j_gene: TRBJ2-2
v_gene: TRBV4-1

CDR3aa: AWSPSAGAFPNTGELF
j_gene: TRBJ2-2
v_gene: TRBV30

CDR3aa: ASSRALGNEQY
j_gene: TRBJ2-7
v_gene: TRBV5-1

CDR3aa: ASSLEYGGGQPQH
j_gene: TRBJ1-5
v_gene: TRBV11-2

CDR3aa: ASSLVQNSYNEQF
j_gene: TRBJ2-1
v_gene: TRBV7-3

CDR3aa: ASSVGEVYEQY
j_gene: TRBJ2-7
v_gene: TRBV7-9

CDR3aa: ASRLSGGDNEQF
j_gene: TRBJ2-1
v_gene: TRBV7-9

CDR3aa: ASNRGFEAF
j_gene: TRBJ1-1
v_gene: TRBV6-5

CDR3aa: ASSPLQGASYNEQF
j_gene: TRBJ2-1
v_gene: TRBV7-9

CDR3aa: ASSLSGEPLSEQF
j_gene: TRBJ2-1
v_gene: TRBV12-3/TRBV12-4

CDR3aa: ASSAPDGPYEQY
j_gene: TRBJ2-7
v_gene: TRBV9

CDR3aa: ASSPSYEQF
j_gene: TRBJ2-1
v_gene: TRBV5-1

CDR3aa: ASSFGLAGGDTQY
j_gene: TRBJ2-3
v_gene: TRBV7-3

CDR3aa: ASSQGQGINYGYT
j_gene: TRBJ1-2
v_gene: TRBV4-1

CDR3aa: ASSRDRRLGNYGYT
j_gene: TRBJ1-2
v_gene: TRBV7-2

CDR3aa: ASSSGTSGRSEQY
j_gene: TRBJ2-7
v_gene: TRBV5-1

CDR3aa: ATSRAVGGAGEAF
j_gene: TRBJ1-1
v_gene: TRBV15